The 8 T cell receptor beta chains listed next were all sequenced from one sample in a study of early T cells in non-severe SARS-CoV-2 infection. TCRdb processed the 5' RACE reads anew with MiXCR; each CDR3 protein has one entry. The sample lists tens of thousands of distinct CDR3 sequences; about 10% were seen once. The sequencing input was whole blood. These receptors came from an adult who was a healthcare worker with PCR-confirmed SARS-CoV-2 infection or an uninfected control (not recorded which).

The rearrangement links TRBV5-1 to TRBJ1-1; D not certain. The germline V gene has CDR1 SGHRS and CDR2 YFSETQ. This CDR3 is 13 amino acids long. V lost 0 bases, J lost 11 bases, and 14 bases lay in between. The chain's CDR3 is CASSLGESPAAFF. DNA of the CDR3: TGCGCCAGCAGCTTGGGAGAGAGCCCGGCGGCTTTCTTT.

This clonotype was detected ten times or more. This rearrangement joins TRBV3-1 to TRBJ1-1; D might be TRBD1 (6 bases). V was trimmed by 4 bases and J by 0 bases, leaving 12 bases between them. Germline loops: CDR1 LGHDT, CDR2 YNNKEL (reference sequence). The CDR3 is made up of 15 amino acids. CDR3 bases: TGTGCCAGCAGCCCATTAGACAGGATGAACACTGAAGCTTTCTTT. This encodes CASSPLDRMNTEAFF. Using reference TRBV3-1 and TRBJ1-1 for the parts outside the CDR3, the full variable domain is DTAVSQTPKYLVTQMGNDKSIKCEQNLGHDTMYWYKQDSKKFLKIMFSYNNKELIINETVPNRFSPKSPDKAHLNLHINSLELGDSAVYFCASSPLDRMNTEAFFGQGTRLTVV.

This clonotype was seen repeatedly, ten times or more. The rearrangement links TRBV7-2 to TRBJ1-1; D gene ambiguous. The CDR3 has 15 residues. In germline, CDR1 is SGHTA, CDR2 FQGNSA. Trimming removed 0 bases at V and 0 bases at J, with 8 bases between. The CDR3 coding sequence is TGTGCCAGCAGCTTAGCCACAAAACTGAACACTGAAGCTTTCTTT. This translates into CASSLATKLNTEAFF.

This clonotype was detected many times. This chain uses TRBV30 with TRBJ2-7, with D tentatively TRBD1 (6 bases). Germline V CDR1 and CDR2: GTSNPN, SVGIG (reference sequence). This CDR3 has 11 amino acids. With 4 bases removed from V and 6 bases from J, the gap between germline ends came to 10 bases. The CDR3 sequence is CAWMDSGEQYF. The CDR3 DNA reads TGTGCCTGGATGGACAGCGGCGAGCAGTACTTC.

The V and J genes are TRBV5-1 and TRBJ2-1; TRBD1 might be the D (5 bases). The CDR3 sequence is 13 residues long. V lost 1 base and J lost 6, with 8 bases in between. Germline V gene sequence: CDR1 SGHRS, CDR2 YFSETQ. This CDR3 is CASSLLQGNEQFF. The CDR3, as DNA: TGCGCCAGCAGCTTGCTCCAGGGCAATGAGCAGTTCTTC.

This clonotype showed up many times. V gene TRBV27 combines with J gene TRBJ1-4; 7 positions agree with TRBD1. Germline V gene lookup returns CDR1 MNHEY and CDR2 SMNVEV (reference sequence). The CDR3 has 17 amino acids. V was pared by 7 bases and J by 7 bases, with 18 bases of the junction left unmatched. In nucleotides, the CDR3 is TGTGCCAGCACAAATCGCCGACCGGGACAGCGTCCTGAAAAACTGTTTTTT. It codes for CASTNRRPGQRPEKLFF.

At least ten counts were recorded for this clonotype. V and J are TRBV6-2 or TRBV6-3 and TRBJ2-7; D is ambiguous. With 0 bases removed from V and 1 base from J, the gap between germline ends came to 10 bases. The CDR3 runs to 15 residues. CDR1 MNHEY and CDR2 SVGEGT come from the germline V gene. The CDR3 spells CASSYSGPNSYEQYF. In nucleotides, the CDR3 is TGTGCCAGCAGTTACTCTGGCCCAAATTCCTACGAGCAGTACTTC.

This clonotype was recorded at least ten times. The chain combines TRBV29-1 with TRBJ2-5; 7 bases are a match to TRBD2. The germline V gene has CDR1 SQVTM and CDR2 ANQGSEA. J was trimmed by 1 base and V by 4 bases; bases with no gene match: 6. The CDR3 is 14 amino acids. CDR3 residues: CSVGGASGQETQYF. CDR3 sequence (DNA): TGCAGCGTTGGAGGGGCTAGCGGCCAAGAGACCCAGTACTTC.